This entry describes one TCR beta chain. With 0 bases clipped from V and 5 bases from J, the junction kept 10 bases outside the gene matches. The germline gives CDR1 LGHNT, CDR2 FRNRAP. CDR3 size: 17 residues. As originally analysed: Scientists estimated how many nucleated cells there were by amplifying reference gene primers. TCRdb's table, derived via immunoSEQ multiplex PCR, lists solely in-frame clones and lacks some. V and J calls and clone size are given by that table; D and trimming were obtained from the DNA. The sample records 92,000 or so clones, about 87% being singletons. This sample was taken from a study of blood T cell repertoires in COVID-19. At the level of the study: T cells, B-cell-depleted T cells, or PBMCs provided the cDNA or gDNA that served as material.

The receptor's source is a man aged 60 to 75 with acute or convalescent COVID-19. This chain uses TRBV12-5 with TRBJ2-3; 8 bases are a match to TRBD2. The sequencing input was peripheral blood. CDR3 in DNA: TGTGCTAGTGGTTTGGTACCCGAGCGGGAGTTTGGAGATACGCAGTATTTT. Translation: CASGLVPEREFGDTQYF.